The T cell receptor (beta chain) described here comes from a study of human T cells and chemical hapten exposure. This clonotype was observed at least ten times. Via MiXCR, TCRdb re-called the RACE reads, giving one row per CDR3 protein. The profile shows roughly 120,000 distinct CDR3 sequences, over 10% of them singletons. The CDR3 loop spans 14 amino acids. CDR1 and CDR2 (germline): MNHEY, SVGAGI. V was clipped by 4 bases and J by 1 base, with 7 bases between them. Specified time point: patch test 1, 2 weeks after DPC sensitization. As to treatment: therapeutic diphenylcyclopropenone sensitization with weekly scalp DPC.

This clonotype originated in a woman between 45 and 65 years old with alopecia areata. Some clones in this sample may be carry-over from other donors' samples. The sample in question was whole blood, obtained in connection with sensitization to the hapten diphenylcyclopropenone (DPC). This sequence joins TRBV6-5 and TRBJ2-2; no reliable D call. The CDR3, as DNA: TGTGCCAGCAGTTCAGGCCTGAACACCGGGGAGCTGTTTTTT. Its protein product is CASSSGLNTGELFF.